The 2 T cell receptor beta chains below all came from one sample that was sequenced in a study of T-cell memory formation after mild COVID-19. One entry per CDR3 protein, called by TCRdb with MiXCR from the 5' RACE reads. This sample has about 180,000 distinct CDR3 sequences, with more than 15% found just once. The source material was PBMCs or a T cell subset sorted from them (not recorded which). All receptors come from an adult woman who had mild COVID-19 (a few samples of this study predate the infection). Cell type and time point are not known.

The chain joins TRBV6-2 or TRBV6-3 to TRBJ2-7, with D perhaps TRBD2 (6 bases). CDR1 is MNHEY, CDR2 SVGEGT, per germline. V was clipped by 7 bases and J by 5 bases, with 24 bases between them. The CDR3 is made up of 16 amino acids. CDR3 in DNA: TGTGCCAGCACCAACCCCCCCACCACTAGCATCCACGAGCAGTACTTC. Protein: CASTNPPTTSIHEQYF.

The chain couples TRBV5-5 to TRBJ2-3, with D tentatively TRBD2 (5 bases). CDR3 length: 15 residues. V lost 0 bases, J lost 3 bases, and 11 bases lay in between. The germline V gene encodes CDR1 SGHKS and CDR2 YYEKEE (reference sequence). CDR3 nucleotides: TGTGCCAGCAGCTTGGTTACCCCGGGGACAGATACGCAGTATTTT. Its translation: CASSLVTPGTDTQYF.